The 3 T cell receptor beta chains below were found in one sample sequenced in a study of blood T cell repertoires in COVID-19. Repertoires were generated with immunoSEQ multiplex PCR, while TCRdb's copy carries only in-frame clones and drops some. The repertoire holds about 130,000 clones, with 74% as singletons. Sequencing was carried out using peripheral blood. These receptors came from a man older than 75 with COVID-19, enrolled during active disease.

Remarks on this clone: Within the sample, other DNA sequences also encode this same CDR3. The gene calls are TRBV5-4 and TRBJ2-1; 10 positions agree with TRBD2. Germline-derived CDR1 and CDR2 are SGHNT and YYREEE (reference sequence). The CDR3 is made up of 15 amino acids. The V and J ends lost 4 bases and 2 bases, in that order; junction bases with no gene match: 3. Here the CDR3 DNA reads TGTGCCAGCAGCCTCGGGACTAGCGCCTACAATGAGCAGTTCTTC. Protein: CASSLGTSAYNEQFF.

V and J are TRBV12-3 or TRBV12-4 and TRBJ2-7, with 7 bases lining up with TRBD1. The V and J ends lost 7 bases and 2 bases, in that order; junction bases with no gene match: 5. The CDR3 has 13 residues. CDR3 in amino acids: CASTRTGTYEQYF. CDR3 sequence (DNA): TGTGCCAGCACCCGGACAGGAACCTACGAGCAGTACTTC.

The chain has TRBV7-2 and TRBJ2-7, with a weak D call TRBD1 (5 bases). Trimming left V 2 bases short and J 5 bases short, with 10 bases between. Germline V gives CDR1 SGHTA, CDR2 FQGNSA. This CDR3 spans 13 amino acids. The CDR3 spells CASSLQGTDEQYF. The CDR3 region has the DNA TGTGCCAGCAGCTTACAGGGTACAGACGAGCAGTACTTC.